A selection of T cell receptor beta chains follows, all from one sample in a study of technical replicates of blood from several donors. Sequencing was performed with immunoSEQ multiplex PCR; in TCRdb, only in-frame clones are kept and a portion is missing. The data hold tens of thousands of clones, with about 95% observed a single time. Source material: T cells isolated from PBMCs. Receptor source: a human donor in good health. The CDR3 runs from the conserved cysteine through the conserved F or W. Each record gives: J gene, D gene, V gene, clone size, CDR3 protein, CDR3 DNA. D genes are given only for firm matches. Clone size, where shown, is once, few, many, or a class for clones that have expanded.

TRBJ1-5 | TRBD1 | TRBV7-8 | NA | CASRLTGGPMAQPQHF | TGTGCCAGCAGGCTAACAGGGGGCCCTATGGCTCAGCCCCAGCATTTT
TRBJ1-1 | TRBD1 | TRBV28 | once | CASLNPGGSNTEAFF | TGTGCCAGCTTGAACCCAGGGGGATCGAACACTGAAGCTTTCTTT
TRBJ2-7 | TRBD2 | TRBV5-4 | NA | CASSSLLAGASYEQYF | TGTGCCAGCAGCTCTTTACTAGCGGGGGCCTCCTACGAGCAGTACTTC
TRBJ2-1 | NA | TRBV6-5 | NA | CASSYARYSYNEQFF | TGTGCCAGCAGTTACGCCCGCTACTCCTACAATGAGCAGTTCTTC
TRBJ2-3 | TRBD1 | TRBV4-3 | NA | CASSQEGGQGNTQYF | TGCGCCAGCAGCCAAGAAGGGGGACAGGGAAATACGCAGTATTTT
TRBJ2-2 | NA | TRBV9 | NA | CASSVGNRDTGELFF | TGTGCCAGCAGCGTAGGCAACAGAGACACCGGGGAGCTGTTTTTT
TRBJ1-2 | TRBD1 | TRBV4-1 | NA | CASSHEQGAYYGYTF | TGCGCCAGCAGCCACGAACAGGGGGCCTACTATGGCTACACCTTC
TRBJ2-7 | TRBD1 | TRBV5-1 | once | CASSLEQGVHYEQYF | TGCGCCAGCAGCTTGGAACAGGGGGTGCACTACGAGCAGTACTTC
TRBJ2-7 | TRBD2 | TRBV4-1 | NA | CASSQEAGGSYEQYF | TGCGCCAGCAGCCAAGAAGCGGGAGGCTCCTACGAGCAGTACTTC
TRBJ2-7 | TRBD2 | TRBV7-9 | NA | CASSLAGGEYEQYF | TGTGCCAGCAGCCTAGCGGGAGGGGAATACGAGCAGTACTTC
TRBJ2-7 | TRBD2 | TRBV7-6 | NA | CASSLVGRDEQYF | TGTGCCAGCAGCTTAGTAGGGAGGGACGAGCAGTACTTC
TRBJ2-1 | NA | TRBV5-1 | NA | CASSPGLEQFF | TGCGCCAGCAGCCCAGGCCTGGAGCAGTTCTTC
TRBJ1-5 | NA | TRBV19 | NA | CASSIDHRGSQPQHF | TGTGCCAGTAGTATAGACCATAGGGGGAGTCAGCCCCAGCATTTT
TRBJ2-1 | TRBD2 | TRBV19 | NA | CASSLRHGRAYNEQFF | TGTGCCAGTAGTCTACGCCACGGGAGGGCCTACAATGAGCAGTTCTTC
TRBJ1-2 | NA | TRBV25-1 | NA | CASSWRDGDGYTF | TGTGCCAGCAGTTGGAGGGATGGGGATGGCTACACCTTC
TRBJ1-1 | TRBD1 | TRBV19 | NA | CASSNTGGTEAFF | TGTGCCAGTAGCAATACAGGGGGCACTGAAGCTTTCTTT
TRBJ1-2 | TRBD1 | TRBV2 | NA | CASSDGDRDLVYGYTF | TGTGCCAGCAGTGACGGTGACAGGGATTTGGTCTATGGCTACACCTTC
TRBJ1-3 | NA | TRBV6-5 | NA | CASGETPGNTIYF | TGTGCCAGCGGGGAGACCCCCGGAAACACCATATATTTT
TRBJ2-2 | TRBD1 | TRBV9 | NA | CASSSQGALVGELFF | TGTGCCAGCAGCTCGCAGGGGGCTCTTGTCGGGGAGCTGTTTTTT
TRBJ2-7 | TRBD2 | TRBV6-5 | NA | CASSLLREDYEQYF | TGTGCCAGCTCACTTCTTCGGGAGGACTACGAGCAGTACTTC
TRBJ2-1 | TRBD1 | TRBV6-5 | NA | CASSTRGLYNEQFF | TGTGCCAGCAGTACCAGGGGGCTATACAATGAGCAGTTCTTC
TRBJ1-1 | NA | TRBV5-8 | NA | CASSRRGKNTEAFF | TGTGCCAGCAGCCGACGAGGTAAGAACACTGAAGCTTTCTTT
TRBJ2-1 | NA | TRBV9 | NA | CASSLQGGYNEQFF | TGTGCCAGCAGCCTCCAGGGAGGATACAATGAGCAGTTCTTC
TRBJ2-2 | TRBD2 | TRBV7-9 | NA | CASSPRAGVDTGELFF | TGTGCCAGCAGCCCGAGAGCGGGGGTCGATACCGGGGAGCTGTTTTTT
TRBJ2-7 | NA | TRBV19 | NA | CASSMGTGLYEQYF | TGTGCCAGTAGTATGGGTACAGGGTTATACGAGCAGTACTTC
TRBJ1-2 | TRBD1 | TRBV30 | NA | CAWSGGQGTYGYTF | TGTGCCTGGAGTGGGGGACAGGGGACCTATGGCTACACCTTC
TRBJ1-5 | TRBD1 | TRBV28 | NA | CASSLRQGLQPQHF | TGTGCCAGCAGTTTAAGACAGGGTCTCCAGCCCCAGCATTTT
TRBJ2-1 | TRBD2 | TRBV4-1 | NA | CASSQEWGPGLAAVYNEQFF | TGCGCCAGCAGCCAAGAATGGGGTCCGGGACTAGCGGCTGTCTACAATGAGCAGTTCTTC
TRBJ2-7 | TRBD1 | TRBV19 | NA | CASSGSPGQGSPGEQYF | TGTGCCAGTAGTGGAAGTCCGGGACAGGGTTCCCCGGGCGAGCAGTACTTC
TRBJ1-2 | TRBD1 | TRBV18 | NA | CASSPVAGQGNYGYTF | TGTGCCAGCTCACCAGTCGCCGGACAGGGAAACTATGGCTACACCTTC
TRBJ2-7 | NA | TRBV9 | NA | CASSLTEFSYEQYF | TGTGCCAGCAGCCTTACTGAATTTTCCTACGAGCAGTACTTC
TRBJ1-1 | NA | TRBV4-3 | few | CASSHLPTGNTEAFF | TGCGCCAGCAGCCACCTACCGACAGGGAACACTGAAGCTTTCTTT
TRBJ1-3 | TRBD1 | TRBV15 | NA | CATSRRQGSSGNTIYF | TGTGCCACCAGCAGGAGACAGGGAAGCTCTGGAAACACCATATATTTT
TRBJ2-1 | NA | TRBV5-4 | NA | CASSLRGVSYNEQFF | TGTGCCAGCAGCTTGCGCGGGGTATCCTACAATGAGCAGTTCTTC
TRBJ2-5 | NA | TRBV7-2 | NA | CASSWGVQETQYF | TGTGCCAGCAGCTGGGGAGTTCAAGAGACCCAGTACTTC
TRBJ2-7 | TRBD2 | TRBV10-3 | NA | CAISGTRTSYYEQYF | TGTGCCATCAGTGGAACACGGACTAGCTACTACGAGCAGTACTTC
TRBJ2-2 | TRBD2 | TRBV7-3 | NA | CASSLGLAGGTGELFF | TGTGCCAGCAGCTTAGGACTAGCGGGAGGCACCGGGGAGCTGTTTTTT
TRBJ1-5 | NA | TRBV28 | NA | CASRQAGQPQHF | TGTGCCAGCCGTCAAGCGGGTCAGCCCCAGCATTTT
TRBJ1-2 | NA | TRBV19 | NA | CASSRAGGTYGYTF | TGTGCCAGTAGCCGGGCGGGGGGCACCTATGGCTACACCTTC
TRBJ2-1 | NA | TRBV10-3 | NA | CAISSSEWLHNEQFF | TGTGCCATCAGCTCTTCGGAGTGGCTTCACAATGAGCAGTTCTTC
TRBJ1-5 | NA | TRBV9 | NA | CASSLTGSVSQPQHF | TGTGCCAGCAGCCTAACAGGATCGGTGAGTCAGCCCCAGCATTTT
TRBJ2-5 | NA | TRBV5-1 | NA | CASSFGQGQETQYF | NA
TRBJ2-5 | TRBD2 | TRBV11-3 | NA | CASSLGGGQETQYF | TGTGCCAGCAGCTTAGGGGGGGGGCAAGAGACCCAGTACTTC
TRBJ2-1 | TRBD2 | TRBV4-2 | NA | CASSQDAASGRAVSDEQFF | TGTGCCAGCAGCCAAGATGCCGCTAGCGGGAGGGCCGTTAGTGATGAGCAGTTCTTC
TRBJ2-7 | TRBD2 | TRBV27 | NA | CASSLWPSGSSYEQYF | TGTGCCAGCAGTTTATGGCCTAGCGGGAGCTCCTACGAGCAGTACTTC
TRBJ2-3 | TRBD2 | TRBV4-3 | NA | CASSQYSTSGRTDTQYF | TGCGCCAGCAGCCAATACTCCACTAGCGGGAGGACAGATACGCAGTATTTT